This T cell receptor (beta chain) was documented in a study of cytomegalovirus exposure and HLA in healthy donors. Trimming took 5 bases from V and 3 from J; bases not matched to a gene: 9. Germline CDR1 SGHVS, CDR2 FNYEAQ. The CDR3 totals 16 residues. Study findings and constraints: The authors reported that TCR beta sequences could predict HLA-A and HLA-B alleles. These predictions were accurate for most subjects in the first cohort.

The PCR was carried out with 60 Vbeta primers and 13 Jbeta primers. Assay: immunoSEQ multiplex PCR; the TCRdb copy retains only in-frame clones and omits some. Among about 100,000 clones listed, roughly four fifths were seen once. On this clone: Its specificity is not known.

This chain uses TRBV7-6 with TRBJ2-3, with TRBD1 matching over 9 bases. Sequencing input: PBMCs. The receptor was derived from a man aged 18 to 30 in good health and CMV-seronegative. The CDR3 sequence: CASSTRTGEWTDTQYF. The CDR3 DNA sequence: TGTGCCAGCAGCACCCGGACAGGGGAGTGGACAGATACGCAGTATTTT.